The source of this T cell receptor beta chain is a study of Ad26.COV2.S vaccination and SARS-CoV-2 variants. CDR1 is MNHEY, CDR2 SVGEGT, per germline. V was clipped by 6 bases and J by 0 bases, with 8 bases between them. The CDR3 extends over 14 amino acids. The sample holds one count of this clone. Its target is not known. Profiling relied on immunoSEQ multiplex PCR, and the TCRdb table lists in-frame clones only, not all of them. The sample has roughly 380,000 clones, about 91% seen once. Study-wide points: Measurement of non-spike TCR breadth gave similar results in vaccine and placebo recipients.

The sample here was peripheral blood, taken after recovery from COVID-19. The chain is built from TRBV6-2 or TRBV6-3 and TRBJ2-2; possibly TRBD1 for D (6 bases). The sequence derives from a human donor who had recovered from COVID-19. The CDR3, as DNA: TGTGCCAGCAGCCGGGACACGAACACCGGGGAGCTGTTTTTT. This sequence encodes CASSRDTNTGELFF.